Presented here are 7 T cell receptor beta chains from one specimen sequenced in a study of Graves' ophthalmopathy and Graves' hyperthyroidism. Beta-chain TCR CDR3 regions were amplified from RNA transcripts. After a first-round RT-PCR with HTBI primers, a second-round multiplex PCR was run. Each CDR3 protein gets one entry after TCRdb re-called the multiplex PCR reads with MiXCR. The sample comprises roughly 500,000 distinct CDR3 sequences, roughly an eighth of which are singletons, and 9.8% rests with the top ten. Specimen: blood. The origin of the receptors is a woman aged 25 to 39 with Graves' ophthalmopathy.

At least ten counts were recorded for this clonotype. V is TRBV2 and J is TRBJ2-5, with TRBD2 matching over 7 bases. This CDR3 has 16 residues. V was pared by 5 bases and J by 0 bases, with 9 bases of the junction left unmatched. CDR1 and CDR2 (germline): SNHLY, FYNNEI. CDR3 sequence: CASSRPTSGDQETQYF. The CDR3, as DNA: TGTGCCAGCAGTCGGCCCACGAGCGGGGACCAAGAGACCCAGTACTTC.

The sample holds many counts of this clonotype. CDR3 in DNA: TGCGCCAGCAGCCCGGGGCAGGGAAGTGGCTACACCTTC. This codes for CASSPGQGSGYTF. The chain carries TRBV10-1 and TRBJ1-2; weak D call: TRBD1 (5 bases). Germline-derived CDR1 and CDR2 are WNHNN and SYGVQD (reference sequence). This CDR3 is built from 13 residues. With 6 bases removed from V and 7 bases from J, the gap between germline ends came to 15 bases.

The sample holds many counts of this clonotype. The rearrangement joins TRBV12-3 or TRBV12-4 to TRBJ1-2; the D is unclear. The CDR3 spans 12 residues. V lost 2 bases, J lost 8 bases, and 9 bases lay in between. DNA for the CDR3: TGTGCCAGCAGTTTAAAAGGAGAGGGCTACACCTTC. Its translation: CASSLKGEGYTF.

This clonotype was detected many times. The J gene is TRBJ2-7, the V gene TRBV7-3, with D maybe TRBD1 (5 bases). Germline lookup yields CDR1 SGHTA and CDR2 FQGTGA. There are 13 residues in the CDR3. Trimming removed 4 bases from V and 5 bases from J, with 12 bases in between. CDR3 region: CASSSARGNEQYF. The CDR3 coding sequence is TGTGCCAGCAGCTCGGCTAGGGGCAACGAGCAGTACTTC.

This clonotype was seen ten or more times. This chain links TRBV12-3 or TRBV12-4 with TRBJ2-7; unclear D gene. CDR3 size: 11 residues. V was pared by 5 bases and J by 1 base, with 3 bases between. Here the CDR3 DNA reads TGTGCCAGCAGTCAATCCTACGAGCAGTACTTC. Its translation is CASSQSYEQYF.

This clonotype has at least ten counts. The V and J genes are TRBV19 and TRBJ2-2; D gene uncertain. The ends were cut back, 0 bases at V and 3 bases at J, with 5 bases in the middle. Per the germline V gene, CDR1 is LNHDA and CDR2 is SQIVND (reference sequence). The CDR3 contains 14 residues. CDR3 nucleotides: TGTGCCAGTAGTATAGATCGGCACACCGGGGAGCTGTTTTTT. Translating gives CASSIDRHTGELFF.

This clonotype was counted many times. CDR3 coding DNA: TGTGCCAGCAGCTTAGTTGGCAGCCTGAACACTGAAGCTTTCTTT. As protein: CASSLVGSLNTEAFF. This chain joins TRBV7-9 and TRBJ1-1, with no clear D. V gave up 1 base and J gave up 0 bases, with 9 bases separating them. The germline V gene encodes CDR1 SEHNR and CDR2 FQNEAQ (reference sequence). This CDR3 region has 15 residues.